This note documents a single T cell receptor (beta chain) sequence. The data are from a study of blood T cell dynamics during melanoma immunotherapy. Turning to the study itself: First-line therapy was either pembrolizumab or nivolumab with ipilimumab for metastatic melanoma.

Trimming took 5 bases from V and 7 from J, leaving 17 bases between them. Germline values: CDR1 SGHAT, CDR2 FQNNGV. The CDR3 consists of 14 residues. Profiled with immunoSEQ multiplex PCR; TCRdb holds only in-frame clones, not every one. The sample carries 5,500 to 6,500 clones, around nine tenths recorded once. Time point denoted: pre-treatment baseline. This chain connects TRBV11-2 to TRBJ1-2; tentatively, D is TRBD1 (6 bases). The source material was blood, sampled from a patient treated with checkpoint blockade. The receptor's source is a human donor with melanoma. The CDR3 sequence: CASSQGTGGLGYTF. In nucleotides, the CDR3 is TGTGCCAGCAGCCAAGGCACCGGGGGGCTTGGCTACACCTTC.